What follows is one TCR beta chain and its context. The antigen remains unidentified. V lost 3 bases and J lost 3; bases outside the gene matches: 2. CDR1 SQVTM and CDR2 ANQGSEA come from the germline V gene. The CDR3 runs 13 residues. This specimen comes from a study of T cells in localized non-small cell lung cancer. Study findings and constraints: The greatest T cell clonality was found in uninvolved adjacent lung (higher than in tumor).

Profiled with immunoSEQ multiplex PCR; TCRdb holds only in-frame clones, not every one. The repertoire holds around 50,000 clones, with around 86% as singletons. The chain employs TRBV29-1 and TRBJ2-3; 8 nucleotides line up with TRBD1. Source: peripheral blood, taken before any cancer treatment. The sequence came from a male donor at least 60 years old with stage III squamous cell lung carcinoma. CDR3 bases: TGCAGCGTTGATCAGGGGGCGACAGATACGCAGTATTTT. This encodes CSVDQGATDTQYF.